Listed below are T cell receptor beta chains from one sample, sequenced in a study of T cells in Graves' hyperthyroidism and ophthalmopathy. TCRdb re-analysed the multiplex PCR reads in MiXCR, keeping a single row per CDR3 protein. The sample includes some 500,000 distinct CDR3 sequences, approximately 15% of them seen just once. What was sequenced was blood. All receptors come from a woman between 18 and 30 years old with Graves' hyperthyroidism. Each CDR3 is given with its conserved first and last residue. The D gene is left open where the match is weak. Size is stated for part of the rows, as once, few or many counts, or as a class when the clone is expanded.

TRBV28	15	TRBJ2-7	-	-	TGTGCCAGCAGTTCAAGGGCCAGGAGCTCCTACGAGCAGTACTTC	CASSSRARSSYEQYF
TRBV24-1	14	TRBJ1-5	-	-	TGTGCCACCAGTGATCGACATGTGCCATGGCCCCAGCATTTT	CATSDRHVPWPQHF
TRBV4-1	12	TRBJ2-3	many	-	TGCGCCAGCAGCCAAGTCGCTGATACGCAGTATTTT	CASSQVADTQYF
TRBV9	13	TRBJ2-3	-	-	TGTGCCAGCAGCACCCAAGTTGGAGATACGCAGTATTTT	CASSTQVGDTQYF
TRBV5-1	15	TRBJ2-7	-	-	TGCGCCAGCAGGATCCTCTGGGGGTACGACTACGAGCAGTACTTC	CASRILWGYDYEQYF
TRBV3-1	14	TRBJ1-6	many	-	TGTGCCAGCAGCCAGGGGCAGGCCAATTCACCCCTCCACTTT	CASSQGQANSPLHF
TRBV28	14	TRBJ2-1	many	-	TGTGCCAGCAGTTTATACGAGACCTACAATGAGCAGTTCTTC	CASSLYETYNEQFF
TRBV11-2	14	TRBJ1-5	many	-	TGTGCCAGCAGCTTAGAGAGGGGGATTCAGCCCCAGCATTTT	CASSLERGIQPQHF
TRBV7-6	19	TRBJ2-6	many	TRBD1	TGTGCCAGCAGCCATCCCGGATGGACAGGCAGCTCTGGGGCCAACGTCCTGACTTTC	CASSHPGWTGSSGANVLTF
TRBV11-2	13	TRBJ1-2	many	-	TGTGCCAGCACGTTAGACAACTTCTATGGCTACACCTTC	CASTLDNFYGYTF
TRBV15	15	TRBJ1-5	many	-	TGTGCCACCAGCGACCGCCGCAGGGGCAATCAGCCCCAGCATTTT	CATSDRRRGNQPQHF
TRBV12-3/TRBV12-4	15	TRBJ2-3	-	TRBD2	TGTGCCAGCAGGCCCGGGACTAGCGGACTAGATACGCAGTATTTT	CASRPGTSGLDTQYF
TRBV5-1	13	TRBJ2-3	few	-	TGCGCCAGCAGCTTGCCCAATACAGATACGCAGTATTTT	CASSLPNTDTQYF